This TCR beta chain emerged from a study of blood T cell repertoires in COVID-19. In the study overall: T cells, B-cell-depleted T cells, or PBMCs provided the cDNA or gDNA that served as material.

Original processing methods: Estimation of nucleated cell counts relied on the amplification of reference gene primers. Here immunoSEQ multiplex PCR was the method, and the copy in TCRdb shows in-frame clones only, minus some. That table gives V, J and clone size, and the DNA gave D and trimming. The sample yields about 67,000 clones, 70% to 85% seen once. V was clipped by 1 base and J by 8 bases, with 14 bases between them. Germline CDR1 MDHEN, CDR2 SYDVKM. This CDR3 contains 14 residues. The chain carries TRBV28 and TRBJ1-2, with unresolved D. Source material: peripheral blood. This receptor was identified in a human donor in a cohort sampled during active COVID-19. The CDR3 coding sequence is TGTGCCAGCAGTTTATCCACAGTAAGGTGGGGCTACACCTTC. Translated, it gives CASSLSTVRWGYTF.